The entry that follows covers one T cell receptor (beta chain) sequence. Its cognate antigen is unknown. This sample is drawn from a study of identical twins. The study's findings and limits: Beta clonotypes that were abundant in cord blood contained fewer insertions, a pattern absent from memory repertoires.

The germline V gene encodes CDR1 SGHRS and CDR2 YFSETQ. V was clipped by 1 base and J by 4 bases, with 11 bases between them. The CDR3 has 14 residues. TCRdb reprocessed the 5' RACE reads via MiXCR and lists one record per CDR3 protein. The sample has 500,000 to 550,000 distinct CDR3 sequences; around 20% are singletons. These data also featured in a second study, about T cells expressing NK-cell markers. That investigation notes: Several experiments added an anti-gamma-delta TCR antibody to sort only alpha-beta TCR T cells.

The specimen was CD4+ T cells sorted from blood. The rearrangement uses TRBV5-1 and TRBJ2-5; possibly TRBD1 for D (6 bases). This TCR came from a woman aged 18-29 years in good health. CDR3 region: CASSLTGLGETQYF. The CDR3 region has the DNA TGCGCCAGCAGCTTGACAGGGCTGGGAGAGACCCAGTACTTC.